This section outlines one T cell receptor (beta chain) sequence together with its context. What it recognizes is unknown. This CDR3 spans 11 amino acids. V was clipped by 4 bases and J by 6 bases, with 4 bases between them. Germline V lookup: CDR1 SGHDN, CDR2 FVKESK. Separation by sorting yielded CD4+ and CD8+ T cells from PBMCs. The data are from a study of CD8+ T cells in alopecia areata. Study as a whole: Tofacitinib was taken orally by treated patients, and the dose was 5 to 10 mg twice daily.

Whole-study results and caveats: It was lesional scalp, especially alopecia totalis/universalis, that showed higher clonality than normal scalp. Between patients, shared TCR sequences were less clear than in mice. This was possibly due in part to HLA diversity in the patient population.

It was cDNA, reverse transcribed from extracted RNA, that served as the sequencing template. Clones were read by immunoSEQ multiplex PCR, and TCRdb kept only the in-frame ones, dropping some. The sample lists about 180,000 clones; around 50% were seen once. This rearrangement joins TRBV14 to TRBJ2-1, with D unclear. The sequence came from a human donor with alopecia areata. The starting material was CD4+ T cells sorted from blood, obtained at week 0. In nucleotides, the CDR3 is TGTGCCAGCAGCCGGAGCAATGAGCAGTTCTTC. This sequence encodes CASSRSNEQFF.